The 2 T cell receptor beta chains below were found in one sample sequenced in a study of tumor and adjacent non-tumor tissue in lung cancer. The library came from three nested PCR rounds adapted from ARM-PCR protocols. TCRdb processed the multiplex PCR reads anew with MiXCR; each CDR3 protein has one entry. The sample has approximately 71,000 distinct CDR3 sequences, about 60% seen once. This sample's RNA came from whole unsorted tissue. Material: lung tumor tissue. The receptors derive from a man aged 50 or older with non-small cell lung cancer.

At least ten counts were recorded for this clonotype. The rearrangement uses TRBV12-3 or TRBV12-4 and TRBJ2-5; D is perhaps TRBD1 (5 bases). V gave up 6 bases and J gave up 5 bases, with 19 bases separating them. The CDR3 loop spans 15 amino acids. The CDR3 sequence is CASSPRPTAGETQYF. The CDR3 DNA is TGTGCCAGCAGCCCTCGGCCGACGGCAGGGGAGACCCAGTACTTC.

For this clonotype: One end of the junction does not line up with germline, which may come from a read error. The J gene is TRBJ1-5, the V gene TRBV28; no clear D. Germline CDR1 and CDR2: MDHEN and SYDVKM. This CDR3 is built from 16 residues. This chain's CDR3 is CASTSDIYYSNQHQHF. CDR3 nucleotides: TGTGCCAGCACCTCCGACATATATTATAGCAATCAGCACCAGCATTTT.